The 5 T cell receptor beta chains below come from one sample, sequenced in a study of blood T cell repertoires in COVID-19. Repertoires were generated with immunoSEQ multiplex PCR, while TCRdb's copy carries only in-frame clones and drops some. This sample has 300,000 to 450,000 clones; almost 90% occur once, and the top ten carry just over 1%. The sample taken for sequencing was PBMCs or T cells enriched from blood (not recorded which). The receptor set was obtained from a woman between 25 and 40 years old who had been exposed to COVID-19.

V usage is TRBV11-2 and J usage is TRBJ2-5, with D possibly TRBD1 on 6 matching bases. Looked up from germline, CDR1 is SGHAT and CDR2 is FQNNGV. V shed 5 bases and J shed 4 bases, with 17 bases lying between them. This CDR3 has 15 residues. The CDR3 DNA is TGTGCCAGCAGCCCCAGGGGAACTGGACCAGAGACCCAGTACTTC. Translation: CASSPRGTGPETQYF.

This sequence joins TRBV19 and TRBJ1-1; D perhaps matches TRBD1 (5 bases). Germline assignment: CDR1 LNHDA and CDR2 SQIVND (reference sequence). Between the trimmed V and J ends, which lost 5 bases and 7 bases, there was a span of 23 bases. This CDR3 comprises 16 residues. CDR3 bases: TGTGCCAGTAGTCGGGGGGACGGATGGGCCGGGGGTGAAGCTTTCTTT. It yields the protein CASSRGDGWAGGEAFF.

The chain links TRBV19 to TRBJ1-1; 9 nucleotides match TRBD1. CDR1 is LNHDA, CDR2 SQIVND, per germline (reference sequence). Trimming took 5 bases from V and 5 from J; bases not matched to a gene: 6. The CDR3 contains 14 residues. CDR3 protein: CASSWGQGITEAFF. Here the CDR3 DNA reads TGTGCCAGTAGTTGGGGACAGGGTATAACTGAAGCTTTCTTT.

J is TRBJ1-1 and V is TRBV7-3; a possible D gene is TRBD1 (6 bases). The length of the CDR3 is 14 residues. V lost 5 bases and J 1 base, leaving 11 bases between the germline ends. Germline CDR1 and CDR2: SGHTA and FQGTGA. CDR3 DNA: TGTGCCAGCAGCGCACAGGGACCGAACACTGAAGCTTTCTTT. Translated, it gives CASSAQGPNTEAFF.

The CDR3 DNA sequence: TGTGCCAGCAGGAACGGGGAGCCCTCCTACGAGCAGTACTTC. Its translation is CASRNGEPSYEQYF. J is TRBJ2-7 and V is TRBV5-5; possibly TRBD2 for D (5 bases). Per the germline V gene, CDR1 is SGHKS and CDR2 is YYEKEE (reference sequence). V lost 5 bases to trimming and J lost 0 bases, with 12 bases between them. The CDR3 contains 14 residues. Based on the CDR3 plus reference TRBV5-5 and TRBJ2-7, the full variable domain is DAGVTQSPTHLIKTRGQQVTLRCSPISGHKSVSWYQQVLGQGPQFIFQYYEKEERGRGNFPDRFSARQFPNYSSELNVNALLLGDSALYLCASRNGEPSYEQYFGPGTRLTVT.